These 14 T cell receptor beta chains were sequenced from one sample in a study of cytomegalovirus exposure and HLA in healthy donors. Primers included in the PCR were 60 Vbeta and 13 Jbeta primers. Produced via immunoSEQ multiplex PCR; TCRdb's table is partial and in-frame only. This table has 130,000 or so clones, around 80% appearing once. Sequencing was performed on PBMCs. The receptors derive from a man aged 25-45 years in good health and CMV-seronegative.

V is TRBV4-1 and J is TRBJ2-7; 11 bases fit TRBD1. Germline V CDR1 and CDR2: MGHRA, YSYEKL. V was clipped by 3 bases and J by 3 bases; unmatched bases: 7. This CDR3 contains 16 residues. The CDR3 reads CASSQNAGTGGYEQYF. CDR3 nucleotide sequence: TGCGCCAGCAGCCAGAATGCCGGGACAGGGGGCTACGAGCAGTACTTC.

The sample holds a few counts of this clone. The chain employs TRBV7-9 and TRBJ2-7, with 13 nucleotides matching TRBD2. The CDR3 runs 15 residues. Germline V CDR1 and CDR2: SEHNR, FQNEAQ (reference sequence). Trimming removed 6 bases from V and 10 bases from J; junction bases left unmatched: 12. Here the CDR3 DNA reads TGTGCCAGCAGTAAAACTAGCGGGGGGGCCCCTATCCAGTACTTC. Protein: CASSKTSGGAPIQYF.

The genes are TRBV5-6 and TRBJ2-7, with D tentatively TRBD2 (6 bases). There are 15 residues in the CDR3. CDR1 is SGHDT, CDR2 YYEEEE, per germline. V was shortened by 5 bases and J by 5 bases, with 20 bases between the two germline ends. The CDR3 loop reads CASRPRQRWGDEQYF. CDR3 nucleotides: TGTGCCAGCAGACCCCGGCAGCGTTGGGGGGACGAGCAGTACTTC. The entire variable domain, with the rest obtained from reference TRBV5-6 and TRBJ2-7, is as follows: DAGVTQSPTHLIKTRGQQVTLRCSPKSGHDTVSWYQQALGQGPQFIFQYYEEEERQRGNFPDRFSGHQFPNYSSELNVNALLLGDSALYLCASRPRQRWGDEQYFGPGTRLTVT.

The chain has TRBV30 and TRBJ1-1, with 12 bases fitting TRBD1. V was pared by 8 bases and J by 3 bases, with 13 bases of the junction left unmatched. This CDR3 comprises 16 residues. The germline V gene has CDR1 GTSNPN and CDR2 SVGIG (reference sequence). The CDR3 is CALEGRDRGRYTEAFF. CDR3 nucleotide sequence: TGTGCCCTGGAGGGCCGGGACAGGGGGCGTTACACTGAAGCTTTCTTT.

This clone was observed a handful of times. The V and J genes are TRBV15 and TRBJ2-7; D is unresolved. CDR3 length: 11 residues. Trimming left V 3 bases short and J 4 bases short, with 4 bases between. CDR1 and CDR2 from the germline V gene are LNHNV and YYDKDF (reference sequence). The CDR3 DNA sequence: TGTGCCACCAGCAGCGGGTACGAGCAGTACTTC. It translates to CATSSGYEQYF.

This clone has just a few counts. The chain links TRBV6-1 to TRBJ1-5; D unclear. V lost 3 bases and J lost 7, with 13 bases in between. The CDR3 totals 14 residues. CDR1 and CDR2 (germline): MNHNS, SASEGT. The CDR3 region has the DNA TGTGCCAGCAGTGATGGGTCGGGATGGCAGCCCCAGCATTTT. Protein sequence: CASSDGSGWQPQHF.

This chain uses TRBV7-3 with TRBJ2-7; D possibly corresponds to TRBD2 (6 bases). This CDR3 spans 15 amino acids. Trimming stripped 5 bases from V and 0 bases from J, with 14 bases between. Germline assignment: CDR1 SGHTA and CDR2 FQGTGA. The CDR3 region is CASSQIGGSSYEQYF. As DNA, the CDR3 is TGTGCCAGCAGCCAAATCGGGGGAAGCTCCTACGAGCAGTACTTC.

The chain's CDR3 is CASSQAGERDHQPQHF. In DNA form, the CDR3 reads TGTGCCAGCAGCCAAGCGGGTGAGCGGGATCACCAGCCCCAGCATTTT. The rearrangement uses TRBV4-2 and TRBJ1-5; D not certain. This CDR3 is built from 16 residues. V was pared by 1 base and J by 7 bases, with 17 bases between. Per the germline V gene, CDR1 is LGHNA and CDR2 is YNFKEQ.

The chain is built from TRBV28 and TRBJ1-1, with 10 positions matching TRBD1. This CDR3 region has 17 residues. The J segment lost 0 bases and the V segment lost 1 base, leaving 5 bases of the junction unmatched. Germline V lookup: CDR1 MDHEN, CDR2 SYDVKM. The CDR3 sequence: CASSLLGTGDMNTEAFF. CDR3 DNA: TGTGCCAGCAGTTTATTAGGGACAGGGGACATGAACACTGAAGCTTTCTTT.

The rearrangement joins TRBV7-6 to TRBJ2-1, with D perhaps matching TRBD1 (6 bases). Germline V CDR1 and CDR2: SGHVS, FNYEAQ. V lost 5 bases to trimming and J lost 5 bases, with 22 bases between them. This CDR3 region has 17 residues. As DNA, the CDR3 is TGTGCCAGCAGCAAACTAGTAGGGGGAGCCAATAACAATGAGCAGTTCTTC. Protein sequence: CASSKLVGGANNNEQFF.

V usage is TRBV6-1 and J usage is TRBJ1-2; unclear D gene. Germline V CDR1 and CDR2: MNHNS, SASEGT. CDR3 length: 15 amino acids. Trimming pared 2 bases from V and 1 base from J, leaving 11 bases between. Here the CDR3 DNA reads TGTGCCAGCAGTGAAAAGGACTCCGTTAACTATGGCTACACCTTC. This gives the protein CASSEKDSVNYGYTF.

The gene calls are TRBV28 and TRBJ2-3; unclear D gene. CDR3 length: 14 amino acids. Trimming stripped 2 bases from V and 0 bases from J, with 6 bases between. Germline CDR1 reads MDHEN; CDR2 reads SYDVKM. As DNA, the CDR3 is TGTGCCAGCAGTTTACCAGGCAGCACAGATACGCAGTATTTT. It encodes CASSLPGSTDTQYF.

The rearrangement uses TRBV11-2 and TRBJ2-7, with 8 nucleotides matching TRBD1. CDR1 and CDR2 from the germline V gene are SGHAT and FQNNGV. This CDR3 contains 15 residues. V gave up 8 bases and J gave up 2 bases; unmatched junction bases: 11. This CDR3 reads CASRNPGTGTYEQYF. CDR3 coding DNA: TGTGCCAGCCGAAACCCCGGGACAGGTACCTACGAGCAGTACTTC.

The chain is built from TRBV28 and TRBJ2-7, with 11 positions matching TRBD2. This CDR3 spans 16 amino acids. V lost 6 bases to trimming and J lost 5 bases; unmatched junction nucleotides: 12. From germline, CDR1 is MDHEN and CDR2 SYDVKM. CDR3 sequence reads: CASRDSTSGGIDEQYF. The DNA for the CDR3 is TGTGCCAGCAGGGATAGTACTAGCGGGGGCATTGACGAGCAGTACTTC.